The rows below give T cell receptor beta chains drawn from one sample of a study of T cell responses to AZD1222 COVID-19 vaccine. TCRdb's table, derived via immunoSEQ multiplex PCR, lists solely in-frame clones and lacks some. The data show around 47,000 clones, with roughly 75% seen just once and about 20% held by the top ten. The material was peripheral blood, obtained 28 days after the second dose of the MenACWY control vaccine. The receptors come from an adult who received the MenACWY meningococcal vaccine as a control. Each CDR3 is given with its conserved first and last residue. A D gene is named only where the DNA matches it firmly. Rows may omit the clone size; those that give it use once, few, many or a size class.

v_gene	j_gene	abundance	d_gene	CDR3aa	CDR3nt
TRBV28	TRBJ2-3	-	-	CASKAGTDTQYF	TGTGCCAGCAAGGCGGGCACAGATACGCAGTATTTT
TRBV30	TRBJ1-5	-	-	CAWSVRVGDQPQHF	TGTGCCTGGAGTGTAAGGGTCGGGGATCAGCCCCAGCATTTT
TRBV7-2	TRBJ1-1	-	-	CASSLGAGRNTEAFF	TGTGCCAGCAGCTTAGGCGCAGGGCGGAACACTGAAGCTTTCTTT
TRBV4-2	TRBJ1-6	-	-	CASSQKDSPLHF	TGTGCCAGCAGCCAAAAGGATTCACCCCTCCACTTT
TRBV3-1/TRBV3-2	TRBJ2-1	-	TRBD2	CASSHTARTSYNEQFF	TGTGCCAGCAGCCACACCGCTCGGACTAGCTACAATGAGCAGTTCTTC
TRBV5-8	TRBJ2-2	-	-	CASSLERRELFF	TGTGCCAGCAGCTTAGAGCGGCGGGAGCTGTTTTTT
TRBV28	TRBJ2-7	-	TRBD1	CASSLTGQGYEQYF	TGTGCCAGCAGTTTAACGGGACAGGGGTACGAGCAGTACTTC
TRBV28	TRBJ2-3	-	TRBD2	CASSSASGTPTDTQYF	TGTGCCAGCAGCTCGGCTAGCGGGACACCGACAGATACGCAGTATTTT
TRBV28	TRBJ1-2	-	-	CASSLNLLYGYTF	TGTGCCAGCAGTTTAAATCTCCTCTATGGCTACACCTTC
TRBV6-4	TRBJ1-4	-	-	CARPEVLAEKLFF	TGTGCCCGCCCGGAGGTTCTGGCGGAAAAACTGTTTTTT
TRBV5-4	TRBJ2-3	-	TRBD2	CASSSGLASGGASRDTQYF	TGTGCCAGCAGCTCGGGGTTGGCCAGCGGGGGGGCCAGTAGGGATACGCAGTATTTT
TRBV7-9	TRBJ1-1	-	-	CASSLDGSYEAFF	TGTGCCAGCAGCTTAGACGGGAGCTATGAAGCTTTCTTT
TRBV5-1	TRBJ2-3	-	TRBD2	CASSFGLAGLTTDTQYF	TGCGCCAGCAGCTTTGGACTAGCGGGGCTCACCACAGATACGCAGTATTTT
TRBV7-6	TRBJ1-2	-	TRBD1	CASSLVRDREVYGYTF	TGTGCCAGCAGCTTAGTCCGGGACAGGGAAGTCTATGGCTACACCTTC
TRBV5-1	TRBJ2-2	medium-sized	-	CASSLGSGDTGELFF	TGCGCCAGCAGCTTGGGATCGGGAGACACCGGGGAGCTGTTTTTT
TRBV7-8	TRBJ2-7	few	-	CASSYSSSSYEQYF	TGTGCCAGCAGCTACAGTTCCAGCTCCTACGAGCAGTACTTC
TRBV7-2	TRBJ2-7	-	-	CASSLAVYEQYF	TGTGCCAGCAGCTTAGCAGTGTACGAGCAGTACTTC
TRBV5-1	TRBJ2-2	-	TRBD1	CASSFPDRGDTGELFF	TGCGCCAGCAGCTTCCCGGACAGGGGTGACACCGGGGAGCTGTTTTTT
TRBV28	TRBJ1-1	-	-	CASSTLGRTGNTEAFF	TGTGCCAGCAGCACACTTGGGCGGACGGGAAACACTGAAGCTTTCTTT
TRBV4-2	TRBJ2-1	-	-	CASSQELRDTYNGQFF	TGTGCCAGCAGCCAAGAGCTCAGGGACACCTACAATGGGCAGTTCTTC
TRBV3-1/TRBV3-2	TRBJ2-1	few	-	CASSHSRLDTGQVEQFF	TGTGCCAGCAGCCATTCCCGGTTAGATACGGGGCAGGTGGAGCAGTTCTTC
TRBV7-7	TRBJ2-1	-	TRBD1	CASSASDRDGDNEQFF	TGTGCCAGCAGCGCCTCGGACAGGGATGGGGACAATGAGCAGTTCTTC
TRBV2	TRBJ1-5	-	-	CASSERGRRDQPQHF	TGTGCCAGCAGTGAACGGGGCAGGAGGGATCAGCCCCAGCATTTT
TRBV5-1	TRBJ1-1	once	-	CASSPQENAEAFF	TGCGCCAGCAGCCCCCAGGAAAACGCTGAAGCTTTCTTT
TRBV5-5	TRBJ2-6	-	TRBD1	CASSFAGQGATGANVLTF	TGTGCCAGCAGCTTCGCGGGACAGGGTGCCACTGGGGCCAACGTCCTGACTTTC
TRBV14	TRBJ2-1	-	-	CASSRIYNEQFF	TGTGCCAGCAGCAGAATCTACAATGAGCAGTTCTTC
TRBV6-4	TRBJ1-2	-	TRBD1	CASRTREGAGGYTF	TGTGCCAGCAGAACTCGGGAGGGGGCTGGTGGCTACACCTTC